This T cell receptor (beta chain) was recorded in a study of beta chain features in type 1 diabetes. The length of the CDR3 is 13 residues. CDR1 is SQVTM and CDR2 is ANQGSEA in the germline V gene. This clone was recorded only once. Its antigen is currently unknown. Its ends do not fully match the called genes, so a read error is possible. Other nucleotide sequences from this sample produce the same CDR3. Of the isolated RNA, all was reverse transcribed, and so the sequenced material was expressed TCRB transcripts. Using immunoSEQ multiplex PCR, the repertoire was profiled, and TCRdb retains in-frame clones only, with some absent. The data contain 140,000 to 150,000 clones, around 50% of them singletons. Findings of the study overall: Individuals with type 1 diabetes displayed fewer insertions and more deletions at VDJ junctions.

Sample: Tregs from blood. The receptor comes from a man between 18 and 35 years old in good health. The chain couples TRBV29-1 to TRBJ2-7; possible D gene TRBD2, 6 bases. The CDR3 loop is CSISRGLTYEQYF. In DNA form, the CDR3 reads TGCAGCATCTCGCGGGGACTGACCTATGAGCAGTACTTC.